Below are 18 T cell receptor beta chains sequenced from a single sample in a study of cytomegalovirus exposure and HLA in healthy donors. Using immunoSEQ multiplex PCR, the repertoire was profiled, and TCRdb retains in-frame clones only, with some absent. The table includes roughly 150,000 clones, 85% to 90% detected once. What was sequenced was PBMCs. Receptor source: a young man in good health and CMV-seropositive.

This rearrangement joins TRBV28 to TRBJ2-5, with 10 bases lining up with TRBD1. The CDR3 has 14 amino acids. Germline CDR1 MDHEN, CDR2 SYDVKM. The V segment lost 7 bases and the J segment 7 bases; nucleotides outside the gene matches: 9. Written as DNA, the CDR3 is TGTGCCAGCATCCGGGACAGGGGTTTGGGGACCCAGTACTTC. Amino acid sequence: CASIRDRGLGTQYF.

V usage is TRBV29-1 and J usage is TRBJ2-1; 7 positions match TRBD1. Trimming at V came to 5 bases and at J to 6 bases, leaving 4 bases not matched to a gene. CDR3 length equals 12 residues. From germline, CDR1 is SQVTM and CDR2 ANQGSEA. The CDR3 DNA is TGCAGCGTTATCCGGGACAGCAATGAGCAGTTCTTC. This gives the protein CSVIRDSNEQFF.

The table lists this clone with a count of one. The rearrangement links TRBV9 to TRBJ1-2; TRBD1 is a possible D gene (6 bases). Germline-derived CDR1 and CDR2 are SGDLS and YYNGEE. The V end was cut by 2 bases, the J end by 6 bases, with 14 bases between. This CDR3 spans 14 amino acids. The CDR3 region is CASSVYRVGDGYTF. The CDR3 DNA reads as TGTGCCAGCAGCGTCTACAGGGTTGGGGATGGCTACACCTTC.

This clone was detected only once. J is TRBJ1-5 and V is TRBV25-1; unclear D gene. This CDR3 has 13 amino acids. V was shortened by 1 base and J by 7 bases, with 8 bases between the two germline ends. Per germline, CDR1 MGHDK and CDR2 SYGVNS. The CDR3 loop is CASSESEVQPQHF. DNA for the CDR3: TGTGCCAGCAGTGAATCAGAGGTCCAGCCCCAGCATTTT.

The chain has TRBV25-1 and TRBJ2-7; a possible D gene is TRBD2 (7 bases). Looked up from germline, CDR1 is MGHDK and CDR2 is SYGVNS. V lost 10 bases, J lost 3 bases, and 16 bases lay in between. CDR3 length equals 13 residues. The CDR3 nucleotides read TGTGCCACCTCCTCCGGGGGGCTCTACGAGCAGTACTTC. Its translation is CATSSGGLYEQYF.

This clone has just one count. The V call is TRBV6-6, the J call TRBJ2-3; no clear D gene. The V and J ends lost 0 bases and 4 bases respectively, with 14 bases between them. CDR1 is MNHNY and CDR2 is SVGAGI in the germline V gene (reference sequence). The CDR3 is 16 residues long. CDR3 in DNA: TGTGCCAGCAGTTACTCGCACCTTCGAGCCCCAGATACGCAGTATTTT. It is translated as CASSYSHLRAPDTQYF.

This clone was counted only a few times. The V call is TRBV14, the J call TRBJ1-1; no firm D call. This CDR3 comprises 13 residues. CDR1 is SGHDN, CDR2 FVKESK, per germline. V lost 7 bases and J 3 bases, leaving 12 bases between the germline ends. CDR3 sequence: CASNVQMDTEAFF. The CDR3 DNA is TGTGCCAGCAATGTTCAGATGGACACTGAAGCTTTCTTT.

This clone was seen a single time. This chain connects TRBV27 to TRBJ2-7, with 10 bases that match TRBD2. J gave up 3 bases and V 1 base, and 3 bases lay outside the gene matches. The germline CDR1 and CDR2 sequences are MNHEY and SMNVEV (reference sequence). The CDR3 is 15 amino acids. The CDR3, as DNA: TGTGCCAGCAGTTTATTTCCTAGCGGGAGCTACGAGCAGTACTTC. Its translation is CASSLFPSGSYEQYF.

The CDR3 DNA is TGTGCCAGCAAACGGGACAGCGTCTCCTACGAGCAGTACTTC. Amino acid sequence: CASKRDSVSYEQYF. V gene TRBV5-4 combines with J gene TRBJ2-7; 7 bases agree with TRBD1. The J segment lost 0 bases and the V segment lost 6 bases, leaving 6 bases of the junction unmatched. This CDR3 comprises 14 residues. CDR1 and CDR2 (germline): SGHNT, YYREEE (reference sequence).

V and J are TRBV5-8 and TRBJ2-7; D gene ambiguous. The length of the CDR3 is 12 residues. Germline CDR1 SGHTS, CDR2 YDEGEE. V lost 5 bases and J 9 bases, leaving 15 bases between the germline ends. This CDR3 reads CASRLTGYWQYF. CDR3 DNA sequence: TGTGCCAGCAGACTAACTGGTTATTGGCAGTACTTC.

The gene calls are TRBV6-1 and TRBJ1-1; D is undetermined. V shed 6 bases and J shed 4 bases, with 12 bases lying between them. CDR1 is MNHNS and CDR2 is SASEGT in the germline V gene. This CDR3 is built from 13 residues. The DNA for the CDR3 is TGTGCCAGCAGGGGCCGGGAGCCCACTGAAGCTTTCTTT. This sequence encodes CASRGREPTEAFF.

V and J are TRBV2 and TRBJ1-4; unclear D gene. Germline CDR1 reads SNHLY; CDR2 reads FYNNEI. The CDR3 extends over 14 amino acids. V was trimmed by 6 bases and J by 8 bases, leaving 16 bases between them. CDR3 nucleotide sequence: TGTGCCAGCAGACTCGACCCGGCCAGGGAAAAACTGTTTTTT. It encodes CASRLDPAREKLFF.

V is TRBV19 and J is TRBJ2-1; 12 nucleotides agree with TRBD1. V trimming: 9 bases; J trimming: 7 bases; junction bases outside the gene matches: 4. Per the germline V gene, CDR1 is LNHDA and CDR2 is SQIVND (reference sequence). The CDR3 consists of 13 residues. CDR3 sequence reads: CASRDRGRNEQFF. CDR3 in DNA: TGTGCCAGCCGGGACAGGGGGCGGAATGAGCAGTTCTTC. The full variable domain, in which reference TRBV19 and TRBJ2-1 provide the parts outside the CDR3, is DGGITQSPKYLFRKEGQNVTLSCEQNLNHDAMYWYRQDPGQGLRLIYYSQIVNDFQKGDIAEGYSVSREKKESFPLTVTSAQKNPTAFYLCASRDRGRNEQFFGPGTRLTVL.

This sequence joins TRBV18 and TRBJ1-2, with TRBD1 as a possible D gene (5 bases). CDR3 length: 15 amino acids. CDR1 and CDR2 (germline): KGHSH, LQKENI. Between the trimmed V and J ends, which lost 0 bases and 6 bases, there was a span of 14 bases. The CDR3 nucleotides read TGTGCCAGCTCACCACCGTCAGGGTCCAGGCATGGCTACACCTTC. Translating gives CASSPPSGSRHGYTF.

V and J are TRBV7-8 and TRBJ2-1; D remains ambiguous. The CDR3 spans 15 residues. V was cut by 1 base and J by 5 bases, with 12 bases left in between. Germline V lookup: CDR1 SGHVS, CDR2 FQNEAQ. CDR3 sequence: CASSLGRSPNNEQFF. In nucleotides, the CDR3 is TGTGCCAGCAGCTTAGGTCGGTCGCCTAACAATGAGCAGTTCTTC.

This clone was counted only a few times. The DNA of the CDR3 is TGTGCCAGCAGCGAGAGCTACGAGCAGTACTTC. Translating gives CASSESYEQYF. The gene calls are TRBV25-1 and TRBJ2-7, with D unresolved. Germline V CDR1 and CDR2: MGHDK, SYGVNS. V was shortened by 6 bases and J by 3 bases, with 6 bases between the two germline ends. The CDR3 consists of 11 residues.

The chain combines TRBV18 with TRBJ2-1, with TRBD2 matching 12 bases. Germline CDR1 KGHSH, CDR2 LQKENI. Trimming removed 2 bases from V and 7 bases from J; junction bases left unmatched: 6. The CDR3 is made up of 16 amino acids. CDR3 residues: CASSPSGLAGGNEQFF. CDR3 DNA: TGTGCCAGCTCACCAAGTGGGCTAGCGGGAGGGAATGAGCAGTTCTTC.

This sequence joins TRBV6-6 and TRBJ2-7; 12 nucleotides line up with TRBD2. Germline CDR1 reads MNHNY; CDR2 reads SVGAGI (reference sequence). The trim removed 5 bases at V and 3 bases at J, leaving 5 bases unmatched. The CDR3 spans 15 residues. CDR3 region: CASSLLAGGSYEQYF. In nucleotides, the CDR3 is TGTGCCAGCAGTCTACTAGCGGGAGGAAGCTACGAGCAGTACTTC.